The 15 T cell receptor beta chains in this list originate from one sample, sequenced in a study of T cell responses to AZD1222 COVID-19 vaccine. Profiled with immunoSEQ multiplex PCR; TCRdb holds only in-frame clones, not every one. The sample holds under 200,000 clones; more than 75% are singletons and the top ten take more than 25%. The sequencing used peripheral blood, collected 28 days after the second AZD1222 dose. The receptor source for this set is an adult who received the AZD1222 COVID-19 vaccine.

V usage is TRBV19 and J usage is TRBJ1-5; D is uncertain. There are 13 residues in the CDR3. Germline V gene lookup returns CDR1 LNHDA and CDR2 SQIVND (reference sequence). With 1 base removed from V and 8 bases from J, the gap between germline ends came to 9 bases. CDR3: CASSIGLTEPQHF. CDR3 nucleotide sequence: TGTGCCAGTAGTATAGGTCTGACGGAGCCCCAGCATTTT.

The rearrangement links TRBV5-1 to TRBJ1-2; the D is unclear. There are 13 residues in the CDR3. In germline, CDR1 is SGHRS, CDR2 YFSETQ. Trimming removed 0 bases from V and 0 bases from J, with 3 bases in between. The CDR3: CASSLETNYGYTF. CDR3 nucleotide sequence: TGCGCCAGCAGCTTGGAGACTAACTATGGCTACACCTTC.

The J gene is TRBJ2-7, the V gene TRBV28; 7 bases are shared with TRBD1. This CDR3 is built from 13 residues. The germline V gene has CDR1 MDHEN and CDR2 SYDVKM. Unmatched junction bases numbered 2, after V lost 4 bases and J lost 2 bases. CDR3 sequence (DNA): TGTGCCAGCAGTTACAGGGGCACCTACGAGCAGTACTTC. Residues: CASSYRGTYEQYF. The entire variable domain, with the rest obtained from reference TRBV28 and TRBJ2-7, is as follows: DVKVTQSSRYLVKRTGEKVFLECVQDMDHENMFWYRQDPGLGLRLIYFSYDVKMKEKGDIPEGYSVSREKKERFSLILESASTNQTSMYLCASSYRGTYEQYFGPGTRLTVT.

This clone was counted once. The chain recombines TRBV2 with TRBJ1-1; TRBD1 is a possible D gene (6 bases). Looked up from germline, CDR1 is SNHLY and CDR2 is FYNNEI. V gave up 0 bases and J gave up 0 bases, with 14 bases separating them. The CDR3 runs to 17 residues. The CDR3 DNA is TGTGCCAGCAGTGAAGCGCTTACAGGGAGGATGAACACTGAAGCTTTCTTT. Amino acid sequence: CASSEALTGRMNTEAFF.

The chain joins TRBV6-5 to TRBJ1-2; 9 positions match TRBD1. The germline V gene has CDR1 MNHEY and CDR2 SVGAGI. J was trimmed by 2 bases and V by 2 bases; bases with no gene match: 3. The CDR3 runs to 15 residues. CDR3 nucleotides: TGTGCCAGCAGTTACATGACAGGGGGAAACTATGGCTACACCTTC. It codes for CASSYMTGGNYGYTF.

The chain couples TRBV4-1 to TRBJ1-5; the D is unclear. V gave up 0 bases and J gave up 5 bases, with 11 bases separating them. Germline CDR1 MGHRA, CDR2 YSYEKL. The CDR3 totals 15 residues. CDR3 in amino acids: CASSQDPSVDQPQHF. The CDR3 DNA sequence: TGCGCCAGCAGCCAAGATCCTTCGGTCGATCAGCCCCAGCATTTT.

J is TRBJ1-2 and V is TRBV6-5; 9 bases fit TRBD1. J lost 8 bases, V lost 4 bases, and 11 bases had no gene match. The germline gives CDR1 MNHEY, CDR2 SVGAGI. The CDR3 covers 15 residues. The CDR3 DNA reads TGTGCCAGCAGTTCTCCGGGACAGGGAACGGGCGGCTACACCTTC. Its translation is CASSSPGQGTGGYTF.

CDR3 region: CASSSRFTDTQYF. The DNA of the CDR3 is TGTGCCAGCAGCTCCCGCTTCACAGATACGCAGTATTTT. The chain joins TRBV7-3 to TRBJ2-3, with no clear D. The germline V and J ends were trimmed by 4 bases and 2 bases, with 7 bases remaining between them. Per germline, CDR1 SGHTA and CDR2 FQGTGA. There are 13 residues in the CDR3.

V and J are TRBV18 and TRBJ1-1, with TRBD1 matching over 8 bases. This CDR3 spans 14 amino acids. Germline CDR1 reads KGHSH; CDR2 reads LQKENI. The J segment lost 1 base and the V segment lost 6 bases, leaving 4 bases of the junction unmatched. The CDR3: CASSRQGKNTEAFF. The CDR3, as DNA: TGTGCCAGCTCCCGACAGGGGAAGAACACTGAAGCTTTCTTT.

The chain carries TRBV6-1 and TRBJ2-2; D not certain. V gave up 2 bases and J gave up 4 bases, with 5 bases separating them. The CDR3 totals 13 residues. Germline V lookup: CDR1 MNHNS, CDR2 SASEGT. The CDR3 DNA reads as TGTGCCAGCAGTGAACAGATCACCGGGGAGCTGTTTTTT. Amino acid sequence: CASSEQITGELFF.

This clone has a single count. The V gene is TRBV19, the J gene TRBJ1-2, with D possibly matching TRBD1 (5 bases). Germline values: CDR1 LNHDA, CDR2 SQIVND (reference sequence). Trimming shortened V by 4 bases and J by 3 bases, and 21 bases separated the two germline ends. The CDR3 runs to 17 residues. The CDR3, as DNA: TGTGCCAGTAGTAGGAGCCAGCCCGGGGCCGGGGACTATGGCTACACCTTC. This encodes CASSRSQPGAGDYGYTF.

The genes are TRBV28 and TRBJ1-5; D might be TRBD1 (6 bases). Trimming took off 5 bases at V and 1 base at J, with 6 bases between the two ends. CDR3 length: 13 residues. CDR1 is MDHEN, CDR2 SYDVKM, per germline. The DNA for the CDR3 is TGTGCCAGCAGTGACAGGAGCAATCAGCCCCAGCATTTT. Translation: CASSDRSNQPQHF.

The chain has TRBV4-2 and TRBJ2-2, with D perhaps matching TRBD1 or TRBD2 (5 bases each). CDR3 length: 16 amino acids. V lost 4 bases and J 2 bases, leaving 14 bases between the germline ends. Germline CDR1 and CDR2: LGHNA and YNFKEQ. The CDR3 protein is CASSLPGQGNTGELFF. The CDR3 DNA sequence: TGTGCCAGCAGCCTTCCGGGGCAGGGAAACACCGGGGAGCTGTTTTTT.

The chain combines TRBV7-9 with TRBJ2-7; D gene uncertain. The CDR3 spans 13 residues. V was cut by 5 bases and J by 2 bases, with 10 bases left in between. Germline V gene data show CDR1 as SEHNR and CDR2 as FQNEAQ (reference sequence). CDR3 nucleotide sequence: TGTGCCAGCAGCCGGGCCCTCACCTACGAGCAGTACTTC. It yields the protein CASSRALTYEQYF. The full variable domain, in which reference TRBV7-9 and TRBJ2-7 provide the parts outside the CDR3, is DTGVSQNPRHKITKRGQNVTFRCDPISEHNRLYWYRQTLGQGPEFLTYFQNEAQLEKSRLLSDRFSAERPKGSFSTLEIQRTEQGDSAMYLCASSRALTYEQYFGPGTRLTVT.

This clone was recorded only once. The rearrangement joins TRBV5-1 to TRBJ1-4; perhaps TRBD1 as D (5 bases). Per germline, CDR1 SGHRS and CDR2 YFSETQ. V lost 0 bases, J lost 0 bases, and 9 bases lay in between. The CDR3 loop spans 16 amino acids. The CDR3 bases are TGCGCCAGCAGCTTGGTGGGGCCTACAACTAATGAAAAACTGTTTTTT. This codes for CASSLVGPTTNEKLFF.